This is a list of T cell receptor beta chains from one sample in a study of post-analysis software for immune sequencing data. TCRdb ran MiXCR on the PCR reads and lists one entry per CDR3 protein. The sample shows roughly 800,000 distinct CDR3 sequences, roughly 50% of them seen only once. What was sequenced was blood. The receptors were sampled from a girl aged 5-17 years with multiple sclerosis. The CDR3 runs from the conserved cysteine through the conserved F or W. A D gene is named only where the DNA matches it firmly. Only some rows state a clone size, as once, few, many or a class for expanded clones.

v_gene: TRBV7-2; abundance: NA; d_gene: NA; j_gene: TRBJ2-1; CDR3nt: TGTGCCAGCAGCAAGAAGAGTGAGCAGTTCTTC; CDR3aa: CASSKKSEQFF
v_gene: TRBV4-1; abundance: NA; d_gene: NA; j_gene: TRBJ1-4; CDR3nt: TGCGCCAGCAGCCAGGGGGCTACAGGTTCAGGTATTGAAAAACTGTTTTTT; CDR3aa: CASSQGATGSGIEKLFF
v_gene: TRBV11-3; abundance: NA; d_gene: NA; j_gene: TRBJ2-3; CDR3nt: TGTGCCAGCAGCTTAAACCTGGCTGGAGAGTGGAGCACAGATACGCAGTATTTT; CDR3aa: CASSLNLAGEWSTDTQYF
v_gene: TRBV7-2; abundance: NA; d_gene: NA; j_gene: TRBJ2-5; CDR3nt: TGTGCCAGCAGCAAATATAGCGGACAAGAGACCCAGTACTTC; CDR3aa: CASSKYSGQETQYF
v_gene: TRBV6-2/TRBV6-3; abundance: NA; d_gene: NA; j_gene: TRBJ2-7; CDR3nt: TGTGCCAGCAGTTCGCTCCATGCTTCCTACGAGCAGTACTTC; CDR3aa: CASSSLHASYEQYF
v_gene: TRBV12-5; abundance: few; d_gene: TRBD2; j_gene: TRBJ2-1; CDR3nt: TGTGCTAGTGGCCTAGGACTAGCGGGAGGCTACAATGAGCAGTTCTTC; CDR3aa: CASGLGLAGGYNEQFF
v_gene: TRBV6-2/TRBV6-3; abundance: few; d_gene: NA; j_gene: TRBJ2-7; CDR3nt: TGTGCCACCGTGCATTCCGGTTGGGGCGAGCAGTACTTC; CDR3aa: CATVHSGWGEQYF
v_gene: TRBV3-1; abundance: few; d_gene: TRBD2; j_gene: TRBJ2-5; CDR3nt: TGTGCCAGCAGCCAAGCATTACAGCGGGAGGCGGAAGAGACCCAGTACTTC; CDR3aa: CASSQALQREAEETQYF
v_gene: TRBV29-1; abundance: many; d_gene: TRBD1; j_gene: TRBJ2-3; CDR3nt: TGCAGCGTTGACCTAAACGAAGGGGGGACAGGAGAGAAGTATTTT; CDR3aa: CSVDLNEGGTGEKYF
v_gene: TRBV11-2; abundance: few; d_gene: TRBD2; j_gene: TRBJ2-7; CDR3nt: TGTGCCAGCAGCCAATGGGAGCGGGGTCGCGAGCAGTACTTC; CDR3aa: CASSQWERGREQYF
v_gene: TRBV20-1; abundance: few; d_gene: TRBD1; j_gene: TRBJ2-7; CDR3nt: TGCAGTGCTAGAGGGTTCGGGGAGACAGGGGGCTCCTACGAGCAGTACTTC; CDR3aa: CSARGFGETGGSYEQYF
v_gene: TRBV4-2; abundance: NA; d_gene: NA; j_gene: TRBJ2-2; CDR3nt: TGTGCCAGCAGCCAAGACGGGACGGCGAACACCGGGGAGCTGTTTTTT; CDR3aa: CASSQDGTANTGELFF
v_gene: TRBV28; abundance: once; d_gene: TRBD2; j_gene: TRBJ2-7; CDR3nt: TGTGCCAGCAGTTTATACGGACTAGCGGGAGACTACGAGCAGTACTTC; CDR3aa: CASSLYGLAGDYEQYF
v_gene: TRBV15; abundance: NA; d_gene: TRBD2; j_gene: TRBJ2-3; CDR3nt: TGTGCCACCAACTCAGGGACTAGGGTTGCAGATACGCAGTATTTT; CDR3aa: CATNSGTRVADTQYF
v_gene: TRBV29-1; abundance: few; d_gene: NA; j_gene: TRBJ2-7; CDR3nt: TGCAGCGTTATGCCGGGAACCTCCTACGAGCAGTACTTC; CDR3aa: CSVMPGTSYEQYF
v_gene: TRBV12-3/TRBV12-4; abundance: NA; d_gene: NA; j_gene: TRBJ1-4; CDR3nt: TGTGCCAGCAGTTCCAACAGGGAAGGTGAAAAACTGTTTTTT; CDR3aa: CASSSNREGEKLFF
v_gene: TRBV20-1; abundance: few; d_gene: TRBD2; j_gene: TRBJ2-3; CDR3nt: TGCAGTGCCACTGCCCGGACTAGCGGGAGTTTGGATACGCAGTATTTT; CDR3aa: CSATARTSGSLDTQYF
v_gene: TRBV3-1; abundance: NA; d_gene: TRBD2; j_gene: TRBJ2-7; CDR3nt: TGTGCCAGCAGCCAGAAGTCCGGGACTAGCTATCGCCACCGAGTCTACGAGCAGTACTTC; CDR3aa: CASSQKSGTSYRHRVYEQYF
v_gene: TRBV27; abundance: NA; d_gene: TRBD2; j_gene: TRBJ2-3; CDR3nt: TGTGCCAGCAGTTTATTGTTCGGGAGGAGAACAGATACGCAGTATTTT; CDR3aa: CASSLLFGRRTDTQYF
v_gene: TRBV28; abundance: NA; d_gene: TRBD1; j_gene: TRBJ2-7; CDR3nt: TGTGCCAGCAGTTCAGGGGGACAGGGTCTCTACGAGCAGTACTTC; CDR3aa: CASSSGGQGLYEQYF
v_gene: TRBV27; abundance: few; d_gene: TRBD1; j_gene: TRBJ2-7; CDR3nt: TGTGCCAGCAGTACCGGGACAGGGTTGACCGAGCAGTACTTC; CDR3aa: CASSTGTGLTEQYF
v_gene: TRBV29-1; abundance: NA; d_gene: NA; j_gene: TRBJ2-3; CDR3nt: TGCAGTTACAAACCACCGGGAGCTACAGATACGCAGTATTTT; CDR3aa: CSYKPPGATDTQYF
v_gene: TRBV4-2; abundance: NA; d_gene: NA; j_gene: TRBJ2-7; CDR3nt: TGTGCCAGCAGCCAAGCTCTAAGGGGCGAGCAGTACTTC; CDR3aa: CASSQALRGEQYF
v_gene: TRBV2; abundance: NA; d_gene: NA; j_gene: TRBJ2-1; CDR3nt: TGTGCCAGCGCCCCCGGTTTGGGCAATGAGCAGTTCTTC; CDR3aa: CASAPGLGNEQFF
v_gene: TRBV20-1; abundance: few; d_gene: NA; j_gene: TRBJ2-4; CDR3nt: TGCAGTGCTAGAGGGTGGACTTCAGACATTCAGTACTTC; CDR3aa: CSARGWTSDIQYF